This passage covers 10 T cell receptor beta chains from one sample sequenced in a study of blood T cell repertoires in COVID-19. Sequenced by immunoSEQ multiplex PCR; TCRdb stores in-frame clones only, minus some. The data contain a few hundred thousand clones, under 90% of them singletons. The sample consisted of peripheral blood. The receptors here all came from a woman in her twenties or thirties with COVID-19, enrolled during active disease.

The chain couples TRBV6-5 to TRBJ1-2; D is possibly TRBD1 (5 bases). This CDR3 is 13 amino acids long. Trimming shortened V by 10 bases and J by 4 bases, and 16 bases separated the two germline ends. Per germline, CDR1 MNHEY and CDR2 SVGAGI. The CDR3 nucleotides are TGTGCCACCGGAGCCGGCCAGGGCTATGGCTACACCTTC. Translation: CATGAGQGYGYTF.

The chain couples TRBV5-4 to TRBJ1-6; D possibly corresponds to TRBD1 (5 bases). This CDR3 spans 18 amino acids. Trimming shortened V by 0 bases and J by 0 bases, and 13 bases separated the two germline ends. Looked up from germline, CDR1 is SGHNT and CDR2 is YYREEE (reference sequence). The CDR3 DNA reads TGTGCCAGCAGCTTGGATGGGGGGTTTTACTCCTATAATTCACCCCTCCACTTT. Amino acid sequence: CASSLDGGFYSYNSPLHF.

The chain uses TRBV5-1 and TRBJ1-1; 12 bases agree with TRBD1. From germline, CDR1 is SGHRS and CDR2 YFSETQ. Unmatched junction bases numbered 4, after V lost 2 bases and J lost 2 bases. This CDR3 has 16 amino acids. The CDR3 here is CASSLWGQGANTEAFF. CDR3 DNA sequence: TGCGCCAGCAGCTTATGGGGACAGGGGGCTAACACTGAAGCTTTCTTT.

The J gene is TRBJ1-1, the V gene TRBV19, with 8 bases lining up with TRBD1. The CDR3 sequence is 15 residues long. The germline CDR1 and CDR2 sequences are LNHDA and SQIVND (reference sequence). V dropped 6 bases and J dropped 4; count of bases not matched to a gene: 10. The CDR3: CASRTTSGGGTEAFF. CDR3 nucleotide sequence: TGTGCCAGTAGAACAACGTCAGGGGGCGGCACTGAAGCTTTCTTT.

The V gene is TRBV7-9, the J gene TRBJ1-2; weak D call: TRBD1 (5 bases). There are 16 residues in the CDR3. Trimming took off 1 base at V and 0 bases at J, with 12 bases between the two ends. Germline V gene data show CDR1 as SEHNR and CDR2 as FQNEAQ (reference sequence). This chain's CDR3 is CASSLGWGAANYGYTF. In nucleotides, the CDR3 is TGTGCCAGCAGCTTAGGTTGGGGCGCGGCTAACTATGGCTACACCTTC.

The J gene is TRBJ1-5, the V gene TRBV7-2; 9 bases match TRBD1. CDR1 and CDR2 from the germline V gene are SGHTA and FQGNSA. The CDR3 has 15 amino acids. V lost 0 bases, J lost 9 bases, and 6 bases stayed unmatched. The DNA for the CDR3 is TGTGCCAGCAGCTTAGCGGGGACAGGGTTGCGGCCCCAGCATTTT. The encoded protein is CASSLAGTGLRPQHF.

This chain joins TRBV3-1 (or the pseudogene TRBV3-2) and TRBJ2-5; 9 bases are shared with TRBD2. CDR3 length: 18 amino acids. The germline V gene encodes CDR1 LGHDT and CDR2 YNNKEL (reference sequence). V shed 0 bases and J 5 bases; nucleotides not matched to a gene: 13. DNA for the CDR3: TGTGCCAGCAGCCAAGATAGGGCTAGCGGGGTGGCTGGGGAGACCCAGTACTTC. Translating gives CASSQDRASGVAGETQYF.

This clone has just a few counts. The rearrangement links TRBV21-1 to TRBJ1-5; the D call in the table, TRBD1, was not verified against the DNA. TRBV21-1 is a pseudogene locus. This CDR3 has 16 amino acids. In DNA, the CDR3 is TGTGCCACCGATTGTAGTTGGAGACAGGCCCATCAGCCCCAGCATTTT. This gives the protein CATDCSWRQAHQPQHF.

The CDR3 region has the DNA TGTGCCAGCAGCCTTGGGGGGAGCGGTGGAAACACCATATATTTT. Translated: CASSLGGSGGNTIYF. This chain joins TRBV3-1 (or the pseudogene TRBV3-2) and TRBJ1-3, with TRBD1 as a possible D gene (5 bases). Trimming shortened V by 4 bases and J by 3 bases, and 13 bases separated the two germline ends. The CDR3 is made up of 15 amino acids. Germline lookup yields CDR1 LGHDT and CDR2 YNNKEL (reference sequence).

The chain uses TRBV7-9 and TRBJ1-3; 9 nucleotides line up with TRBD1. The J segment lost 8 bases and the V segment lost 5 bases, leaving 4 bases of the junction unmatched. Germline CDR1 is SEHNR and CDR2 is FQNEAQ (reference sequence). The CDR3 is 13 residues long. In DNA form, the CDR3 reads TGTGCCAGCAGCCAACAGGGGGCTGACACCATATATTTT. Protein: CASSQQGADTIYF.